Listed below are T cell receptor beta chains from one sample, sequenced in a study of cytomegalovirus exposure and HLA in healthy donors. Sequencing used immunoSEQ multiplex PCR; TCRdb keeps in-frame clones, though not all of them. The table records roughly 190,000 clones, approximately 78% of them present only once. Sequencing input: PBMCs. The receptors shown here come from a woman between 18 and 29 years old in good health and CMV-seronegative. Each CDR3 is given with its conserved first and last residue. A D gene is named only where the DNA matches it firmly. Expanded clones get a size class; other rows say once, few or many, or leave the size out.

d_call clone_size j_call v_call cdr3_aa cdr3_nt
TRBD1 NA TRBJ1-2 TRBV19 CASRNTGGYGYTF TGTGCCAGTAGGAATACAGGGGGCTATGGCTACACCTTC
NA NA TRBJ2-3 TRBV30 CAWSSLRPGQWFF TGTGCCTGGAGTTCGCTTCGACCCGGACAGTGGTTTTTT
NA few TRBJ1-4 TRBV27 CASSLTIPGLTNEKLFF TGTGCCAGCAGTCTAACAATACCAGGACTCACGAATGAAAAACTGTTTTTT
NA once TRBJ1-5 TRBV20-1 CSASSGQPQHF TGCAGTGCTAGTTCGGGTCAGCCCCAGCATTTT
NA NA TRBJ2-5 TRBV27 CASSRREGAGTQYF TGTGCCAGCAGCCGCCGGGAGGGGGCTGGGACCCAGTACTTC
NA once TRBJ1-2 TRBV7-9 CASSLGGPYGYTF TGTGCCAGCAGCTTAGGGGGCCCCTATGGCTACACCTTC
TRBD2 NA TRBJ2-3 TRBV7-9 CASSSGLAGKLDTQYF TGTGCCAGCAGCTCCGGACTAGCGGGAAAATTGGATACGCAGTATTTT
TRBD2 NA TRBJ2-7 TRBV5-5 CASTSGSGGYEQYF TGTGCCAGCACCTCAGGTAGCGGGGGGTACGAGCAGTACTTC
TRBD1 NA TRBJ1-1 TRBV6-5 CASTPRTGGLTEAFF TGTGCCAGCACCCCTAGGACAGGGGGCCTCACTGAAGCTTTCTTT
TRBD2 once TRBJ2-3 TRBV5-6 CASSPRTSGHTDTQYF TGTGCCAGCAGTCCCCGGACTAGCGGACACACAGATACGCAGTATTTT
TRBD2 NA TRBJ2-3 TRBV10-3 CAITPGLAGAADTQYF TGTGCCATCACTCCGGGACTAGCGGGAGCGGCAGATACGCAGTATTTT
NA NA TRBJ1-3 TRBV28 CASSLDVSSGNTIYF TGTGCCAGCAGCCTAGACGTATCCTCGGGAAACACCATATATTTT
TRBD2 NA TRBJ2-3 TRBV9 CASNPTGTSVDTQYF TGTGCCAGCAACCCTACCGGGACTAGCGTGGATACGCAGTATTTT
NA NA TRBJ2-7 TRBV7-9 CASSPWQARSSYEQYF TGTGCCAGCAGCCCGTGGCAGGCCCGTAGCTCCTACGAGCAGTACTTC
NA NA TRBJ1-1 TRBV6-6 CAARTENTEAFF TGTGCCGCGCGAACAGAGAACACTGAAGCTTTCTTT
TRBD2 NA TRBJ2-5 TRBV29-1 CSAFTYRGLALSGETQYF TGCAGCGCCTTTACTTACCGGGGACTAGCGCTCTCCGGGGAGACCCAGTACTTC
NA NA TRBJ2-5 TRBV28 CASSLYRVETQYF TGTGCCAGCAGTTTATACAGGGTAGAGACCCAGTACTTC
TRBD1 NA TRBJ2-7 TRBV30 CAWSRMQVGTGVYEQYF TGTGCCTGGAGCCGGATGCAAGTCGGGACAGGGGTGTACGAGCAGTACTTC
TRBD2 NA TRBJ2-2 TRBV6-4 CASSDLAGGNTGELFF TGTGCCAGCAGTGACCTAGCGGGAGGTAACACCGGGGAGCTGTTTTTT
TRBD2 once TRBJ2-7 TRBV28 CASRLAGGGEQYF TGTGCCAGCAGACTAGCGGGAGGCGGTGAGCAGTACTTC
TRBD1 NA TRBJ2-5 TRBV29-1 CSVTRDRASQETQYF TGCAGCGTTACAAGGGACAGGGCAAGTCAAGAGACCCAGTACTTC
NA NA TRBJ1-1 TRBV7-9 CASSTGLLISTEAFF TGTGCCAGCAGTACAGGGTTACTGATTAGTACTGAAGCTTTCTTT
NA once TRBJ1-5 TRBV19 CASSIPRWTDRGQPQHF TGTGCCAGTAGTATCCCTAGGTGGACAGATAGGGGTCAGCCCCAGCATTTT
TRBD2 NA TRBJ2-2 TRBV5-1 CASSPSGGNTGELFF TGCGCCAGCAGCCCTAGCGGGGGGAACACCGGGGAGCTGTTTTTT
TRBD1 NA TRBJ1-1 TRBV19 CASSIGSGTGTYEAFF TGTGCCAGTAGTATTGGATCCGGGACAGGGACTTATGAAGCTTTCTTT
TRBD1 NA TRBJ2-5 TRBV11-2 CASSRTGVGETQYF TGTGCCAGCAGTAGGACAGGGGTTGGCGAGACCCAGTACTTC
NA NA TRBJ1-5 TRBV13 CASSLGPRVVNQPQHF TGTGCCAGCAGCTTAGGCCCCAGGGTGGTCAATCAGCCCCAGCATTTT
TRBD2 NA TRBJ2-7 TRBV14 CASSQKAGRGGREQYF TGTGCCAGCAGCCAAAAGGCCGGGCGCGGGGGGCGCGAGCAGTACTTC
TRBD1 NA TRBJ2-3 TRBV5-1 CASSLRTGGSTDTQYF TGCGCCAGCAGCTTGCGGACAGGGGGAAGCACAGATACGCAGTATTTT
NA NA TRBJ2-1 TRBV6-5 CASSYGRSSYNEQFF TGTGCCAGCAGTTACGGGCGTAGCTCCTACAATGAGCAGTTCTTC
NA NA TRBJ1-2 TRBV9 CASSPAAF TGTGCCAGCAGCCCGGCGGCCTTC
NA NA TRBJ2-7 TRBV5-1 CASRGDLIYEQYF TGCGCCAGCAGGGGCGACCTCATCTACGAGCAGTACTTC
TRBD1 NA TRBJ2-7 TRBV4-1 CASSQGPSTGGLSYEQYF TGCGCCAGCAGCCAAGGCCCTAGCACAGGGGGTCTCTCCTACGAGCAGTACTTC
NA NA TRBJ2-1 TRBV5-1 CASSPRPAGVSYNEQFF TGCGCCAGCAGCCCCAGACCTGCAGGGGTCTCCTACAATGAGCAGTTCTTC
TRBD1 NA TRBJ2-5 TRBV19 CASSARQGPRTQYF TGTGCCAGTAGTGCAAGACAGGGTCCCAGGACCCAGTACTTC
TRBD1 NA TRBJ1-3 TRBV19 CATDSGQGGMRNTIYF TGTGCCACCGACTCCGGGCAGGGGGGCATGAGAAACACCATATATTTT
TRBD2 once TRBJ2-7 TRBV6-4 CASSSEGTSCYEQYF TGTGCCAGCAGCTCGGAAGGGACTAGTTGCTACGAGCAGTACTTC
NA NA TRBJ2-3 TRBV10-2 CASRPDGRHSTDTQYF TGCGCCAGCAGACCCGACGGAAGACATAGCACAGATACGCAGTATTTT
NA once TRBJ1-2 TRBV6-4 CASSGSQGLLGYTF TGTGCCAGCAGCGGATCCCAGGGTTTGTTAGGCTACACCTTC
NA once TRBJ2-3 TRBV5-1 CASSFLGQGTFTDTQYF TGCGCCAGCAGCTTTTTGGGGCAGGGAACTTTCACAGATACGCAGTATTTT
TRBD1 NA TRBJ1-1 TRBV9 CASSGPGGGGTEAFF TGTGCCAGCAGCGGGCCAGGGGGCGGAGGCACTGAAGCTTTCTTT
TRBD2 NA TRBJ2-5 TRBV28 CASSLFWDQREGRETQYF TGTGCCAGCAGTTTATTTTGGGACCAGCGGGAGGGCCGGGAGACCCAGTACTTC
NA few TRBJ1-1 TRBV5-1 CASSFVGANTEAFF TGCGCCAGCAGCTTCGTAGGGGCTAACACTGAAGCTTTCTTT
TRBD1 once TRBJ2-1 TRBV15 CATSRDLFRDRGPLEQFF TGTGCCACCAGCAGAGATTTATTCCGGGACAGGGGGCCCTTAGAGCAGTTCTTC
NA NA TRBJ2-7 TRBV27 CASTQGYEQYF TGTGCCAGCACCCAGGGGTACGAGCAGTACTTC